These T cell receptor beta chains were read from a single sample in a study of blood T cell repertoires in COVID-19. Produced via immunoSEQ multiplex PCR; TCRdb's table is partial and in-frame only. The sample holds 200,000 or so clones, around 84% seen once. Sequencing input: peripheral blood. Receptors were obtained from a man aged 25-45 years with active or convalescent COVID-19. The conserved cysteine and the conserved F or W are not part of the CDR3 here. Each record gives: J gene, V gene, CDR3 protein.

TRBJ2-5 | TRBV3-1/TRBV3-2 | ASSQDTGATQY
TRBJ1-2 | TRBV19 | ASSSLGQINYGYT
TRBJ1-1 | TRBV15 | ATSRDALVELNTEAF
TRBJ1-2 | TRBV2 | ASRETENYGYT
TRBJ2-2 | TRBV5-6 | ASSLGGGWNTGELF
TRBJ1-3 | TRBV2 | ASSEGQISGNTIY
TRBJ2-5 | TRBV15 | ATSSFDQETQY
TRBJ1-2 | TRBV12-5 | ASGNTLLAPESDGYT
TRBJ1-4 | TRBV19 | ASSIVREKLF
TRBJ2-5 | TRBV30 | AWSRSSGRQETQY